Listed here are 15 T cell receptor beta chains from one sample, sequenced in a study of beta chain features in type 1 diabetes. Study findings and constraints: Moderately but significantly shorter TCRB CDR3s were found in Type 1 diabetes patients in all four CD4+ subsets.

Their cognate antigens are unknown. As every portion of the isolated RNA was reverse transcribed, the sequencing read expressed TCRB transcripts. Sequencing was performed with immunoSEQ multiplex PCR; in TCRdb, only in-frame clones are kept and a portion is missing. The sample holds some 640,000 clones, over 12% seen once. The material sequenced was naive CD4+ T cells from blood. The receptors were gathered from a man younger than 30 with type 1 diabetes.

This clone has just a few counts. The identical CDR3 is also encoded by other nucleotide sequences in the sample. This sequence joins TRBV5-6 and TRBJ2-5; 11 bases are a match to TRBD1. The CDR3 is 14 amino acids. Trimming removed 3 bases from V and 4 bases from J; junction bases left unmatched: 2. Germline-derived CDR1 and CDR2 are SGHDT and YYEEEE. CDR3 nucleotide sequence: TGTGCCAGCAGCTCCGGACAGGGGGCAGAGACCCAGTACTTC. It is translated as CASSSGQGAETQYF.

The chain carries TRBV9 and TRBJ2-5, with D perhaps TRBD1 or TRBD2 (5 bases each). The ends were cut back, 3 bases at V and 1 base at J, with 10 bases in the middle. CDR1 and CDR2 (germline): SGDLS, YYNGEE. The CDR3 runs to 14 residues. The CDR3 is CASSGGRIQETQYF. DNA for the CDR3: TGTGCCAGCAGCGGGGGACGTATCCAAGAGACCCAGTACTTC.

V gene TRBV28 combines with J gene TRBJ2-7; the D is unclear. The CDR3 is 12 residues long. Germline CDR1 is MDHEN and CDR2 is SYDVKM. V was trimmed by 5 bases and J by 5 bases, leaving 10 bases between them. CDR3 coding DNA: TGTGCCAGCAGTCTACCTTCGGACGAGCAGTACTTC. This encodes CASSLPSDEQYF.

This clone was recorded a few times. Other nucleotide sequences from this sample produce the same CDR3. The chain uses TRBV5-1 and TRBJ2-2; D is undetermined. V lost 0 bases and J lost 6, with 6 bases in between. CDR1 and CDR2 (germline): SGHRS, YFSETQ. This CDR3 has 13 amino acids. CDR3 protein: CASSLVAAGELFF. As DNA, the CDR3 is TGCGCCAGCAGCTTGGTGGCTGCCGGGGAGCTGTTTTTT.

This clone was counted between two and nine times. This chain uses TRBV9 with TRBJ1-2, with 8 bases identical to TRBD1. The germline gives CDR1 SGDLS, CDR2 YYNGEE. This CDR3 spans 17 amino acids. V was clipped by 0 bases and J by 3 bases; unmatched bases: 10. The CDR3: CASSVDRGGTLHYGYTF. DNA for the CDR3: TGTGCCAGCAGCGTAGACAGGGGGGGCACCCTCCACTATGGCTACACCTTC.

There are a few counts of this clone. The rearrangement joins TRBV11-3 to TRBJ2-3; 7 bases match TRBD1. CDR3 length: 15 amino acids. Germline loops: CDR1 SGHNT, CDR2 YENEEA. With V trimmed by 1 base and J by 2 bases, 3 bases remained unmatched. This chain's CDR3 is CASSLGQGITDTQYF. CDR3 coding DNA: TGTGCCAGCAGCTTAGGACAGGGAATCACAGATACGCAGTATTTT.

This clone showed up just a few times. The sample contains more than one DNA sequence encoding this CDR3. This chain links TRBV20-1 with TRBJ2-7; D is unresolved. Trimming stripped 3 bases from V and 2 bases from J, with 5 bases between. This CDR3 has 11 amino acids. Germline V CDR1 and CDR2: DFQATT, SNEGSKA (reference sequence). CDR3 sequence: CSASGTYEQYF. As DNA, the CDR3 is TGCAGTGCTAGCGGAACCTACGAGCAGTACTTC.

The chain combines TRBV28 with TRBJ2-1, with 7 bases fitting TRBD2. Per the germline V gene, CDR1 is MDHEN and CDR2 is SYDVKM. With 5 bases clipped from V and 0 bases from J, the junction kept 4 bases outside the gene matches. The CDR3 has 15 amino acids. The CDR3 is CASSGSGDSYNEQFF. DNA for the CDR3: TGTGCCAGCAGTGGAAGCGGGGACTCCTACAATGAGCAGTTCTTC.

V and J are TRBV28 and TRBJ1-5; tentatively, D is TRBD1 (6 bases). The germline V gene encodes CDR1 MDHEN and CDR2 SYDVKM. CDR3 size: 15 residues. Trimming removed 5 bases from V and 3 bases from J, with 14 bases in between. The CDR3 spells CASSRTTGFNQPQHF. The CDR3 bases are TGTGCCAGCAGTCGTACCACAGGGTTCAATCAGCCCCAGCATTTT.

A remark on this clone: Other DNA sequences in the same sample also yield this CDR3. The V call is TRBV5-6, the J call TRBJ2-5, with 11 nucleotides matching TRBD2. The V gene end was trimmed by 0 bases and the J gene end by 2 bases; junction bases not matched to a gene: 0. Germline values: CDR1 SGHDT, CDR2 YYEEEE. The CDR3 is 15 residues long. For the CDR3, the DNA is TGTGCCAGCAGCTTGGGACTAGCGGGGCAAGAGACCCAGTACTTC. Translated: CASSLGLAGQETQYF.

V gene TRBV5-1 combines with J gene TRBJ2-7, with 7 bases aligning to TRBD2. The CDR3 covers 16 residues. The germline V gene encodes CDR1 SGHRS and CDR2 YFSETQ. V was pared by 4 bases and J by 3 bases, with 13 bases of the junction left unmatched. CDR3 region: CASSPGGRGMDYEQYF. CDR3 in DNA: TGCGCCAGCAGCCCGGGAGGCCGGGGTATGGACTACGAGCAGTACTTC.

This clone was found a few times. The chain carries TRBV5-1 and TRBJ2-1, with 9 nucleotides matching TRBD2. V shed 0 bases, J shed 6 bases, and the junction held 7 bases outside the gene matches. Looked up from germline, CDR1 is SGHRS and CDR2 is YFSETQ. The length of the CDR3 is 16 residues. CDR3 sequence (DNA): TGCGCCAGCAGCTTGGCCATAGGCGGGAGGGCCAATGAGCAGTTCTTC. It translates to CASSLAIGGRANEQFF.

The rearrangement joins TRBV7-9 to TRBJ1-1, with 7 bases that match TRBD1. CDR1 is SEHNR, CDR2 FQNEAQ, per germline (reference sequence). V was pared by 5 bases and J by 6 bases, with 6 bases of the junction left unmatched. CDR3 length: 13 residues. CDR3 residues: CASSPNRGAEAFF. The CDR3 DNA is TGTGCCAGCAGCCCGAACAGGGGCGCTGAAGCTTTCTTT.

V is TRBV30 and J is TRBJ2-5; D unresolved. The J call may be mistaken, given a closer DNA end match to TRBJ2-7. This CDR3 is 12 amino acids long. Germline-derived CDR1 and CDR2 are GTSNPN and SVGIG (reference sequence). CDR3 bases: TGTGCCTGGAGTGGGGTCCTCTACGAGCAGTACTTC. Protein: CAWSGVLYEQYF.

This chain connects TRBV29-1 to TRBJ2-7, with D possibly TRBD1 on 6 matching bases. The V and J ends lost 4 bases and 3 bases respectively, with 13 bases between them. The germline V gene encodes CDR1 SQVTM and CDR2 ANQGSEA. CDR3 length: 13 residues. DNA of the CDR3: TGCAGCGTTGCTAGACAGGACTTCTACGAGCAGTACTTC. Translation: CSVARQDFYEQYF.